This T cell receptor (beta chain) derives from a study of shared clonotypes between healthy human individuals (dated by TCRdb to 2019 to 2021). In terms of the full investigation: A couple of women and a few men aged 18 to 49 years were included in the cohort. To estimate repertoire size and how much clonotype sharing occurs between individuals, the study deeply sequenced the blood TCR repertoires of several healthy adults. Different laboratories and diverse techniques were used to prepare libraries and sequence TCR repertoires, to increase sequencing depth and limit assay-specific biases. Between about 0.85 and 9.5 billion PBMCs per donor were obtained by leukapheresis.

The donors were healthy, HIV-negative adults with no recently reported acute infections or vaccinations. All donors were Caucasian adults living in Nashville, Tennessee, USA. For unsorted samples, tens of millions of PBMCs were counted and genomic DNA was extracted with the QIAamp DNA Blood Mini kit. Blood was obtained by leukapheresis, after which PBMCs were separated by Ficoll-Histopaque density gradient centrifugation and cryopreserved in liquid nitrogen vapor phase. TCR CDR3 regions were amplified from genomic DNA by multiplex PCR using the deep immunoSEQ assay. Genomic DNA extracted from each cell subset was distributed evenly over all wells of several immunoSEQ 96-well plates, and each plate served as one replicate. For unsorted PBMC, each replicate PCR was loaded with 250 to 300 ng genomic DNA, equivalent to 30,000 or so T cell genomes. Ten immunoSEQ deep assay plates were used to sequence the unsorted PBMC genomic DNA. The purified libraries were quantified using a Qubit 3.0 fluorometer, sized with a Bioanalyzer 2100, and then quantified again using the KAPA Library Quantification kit. Every immunoSEQ 96-well plate was sequenced on a separate single-read 150-cycle Illumina NextSeq 550 flow cell. The original methods were these. The immunoSEQ output contained only junctional sequences without quality scores, so filtering could not match that applied to full-length reads. Sequences were annotated with PyIR, a Python wrapper for IgBLAST v1.9, and V/J genes and CDR3 were assigned using IMGT germline references. Reads with weak V/J assignments (E-value above 1e-6), missing CDR3, stop codons, out-of-frame junctions, or ambiguous translated residues were removed. V3J clonotypes were defined as sequences sharing the same inferred V gene, J gene, and CDR3 amino acid sequence. To compute the percentage overlap between repertoires, the number of shared unique clonotypes was divided by the size of the smaller repertoire. Repertoire richness was assessed with RTK rarefaction, the Chao1 estimator, and Recon v2.1 estimates of unobserved clonotypes. TCRdb limited this immuneACCESS table to in-frame rearrangements with V and J called. A share of clones is missing; checked studies link under half to unresolved V genes, and the rest is unexplained. V, J and clone size are those of that table, while D and trimming were read from the DNA. The sample table holds 490,000 or so clones, of which 79% were seen once. Of the sample, approximately 12% is held by the ten largest clones.

Remarks on this clone: What this receptor recognizes is not known. No much larger clone exists at a distance of one base, and base qualities are not known.

General findings and caveats noted by the study authors: The small number of donors limited the genetic and exposure-history diversity represented. Based on pairwise subsampling, the degree of clonotype sharing among donors was expected to be affected by sequencing depth. Sampling was restricted to blood, and TCR repertoires in tissue are likely to differ from TCR repertoires in blood.

The germline V end is reduced by 5 bases and the J end by 2 bases; junction bases left unmatched: 7. The CDR1 and CDR2 encoded by the germline V gene are SGHAT and FQNNGV. The CDR3 sequence holds 15 residues, the cysteine and phenylalanine included. Only CDR3 DNA remains: 45 bases, in frame from the first base. The clonotype was recovered from a woman between 40 and 50 years old in good health. Some clones in this sample may be carry-over from other donors' samples. Sequencing was carried out using PBMCs. The V and J genes are TRBV11-2 and TRBJ2-3; TRBD2 lines up with 7 middle nucleotides. The DNA sequence reads TGTGCCAGCAGCCCTCGGACTAGTGTCACAGATACGCAGTATTTT. This gives the protein CASSPRTSVTDTQYF.